This TCR beta chain was sequenced for a study of breast tumors, draining lymph nodes, adjacent tissues. The study's findings and limits: The data were judged consistent with most tumor T cells coming from lymph node and expanding in tumor.

MiXCR, run by TCRdb on the multiplex PCR reads, gives a single entry per CDR3 protein. The sample lists about 180,000 distinct CDR3 sequences, approximately 33% occurring once. Breast cancer patients provided tissue from their axillary draining lymph nodes. This clonotype was counted a single time. Its matching antigen is unknown. As the CDR3 is not closed by the conserved phenylalanine or tryptophan, this likely results from a read error. Trimming shortened V by 0 bases and J by 5 bases, and 1 base separated the two germline ends. Germline V gene sequence: CDR1 LNHDA, CDR2 SQIVND (reference sequence). CDR3 size: 11 residues.

The genes are TRBV19 and TRBJ2-5; D is unclear. The clonotype originates from a female donor with breast cancer. Some clones in this sample may be carry-over from other donors' samples. The sequenced material came from axillary lymph node tissue. CDR3 residues: CASSIEETQYS. The CDR3 bases are TGTGCCAGTAGTATAGAGGAGACCCAGTACTCT.